This TCR beta chain was sequenced in a study of blood T cells in healthy people across ages (dated by TCRdb to the mid-2010s). As for the study more broadly: In model experiments, roughly one uniquely barcoded TCR beta cDNA molecule per two T cells was captured by template switching. For two donors (one aged 18 to 29 and one aged 80 or older), the study analyzed two additional independent replicas of 1 million unique cDNA reads from the same blood draw. The donors were divided into four age groups: young (average approximately 15 years), middle-aged (around 41), aged (approximately 64) and long-lived (roughly 82). Age-related changes in TCR beta repertoire diversity were measured in the study by deep sequencing normalized with unique cDNA molecular identifiers.

General study outcomes and caveats: Compared with the aged group, the long-lived group had more naive CD4+ T cells, fewer expanded clones and increased TCR diversity, suggesting age selection. Estimates of total diversity based on one million sequenced T cells were considered lower bounds and underestimates. Observed TCR beta diversity per million T cells fell roughly linearly with age, and a significant reduction was already apparent by age around 44. There was a strong correlation between observed TCR beta diversity and the percentage of naive T cells measured by flow cytometry. Because donor CMV infection status was unknown, age-related changes in expanded clonotypes were potentially confounded. Since profiling was done on bulk unsorted PBMCs, naive and antigen-experienced compartments could not be conclusively compared.

The method behind the library was 5' RACE. Sequencing used an Illumina HiSeq 2500. A second PCR of roughly 6 to 11 cycles was run with a J-beta primer mix and a sample-barcoded 5' primer. Each TCR beta cDNA molecule received a unique molecular identifier from a template-switch 5' adaptor carrying 12 random nucleotides. Each sample yielded at least 3 million CDR3-containing paired-end reads. First-strand cDNA was synthesized from all RNA with the Mint cDNA synthesis kit, primed by a TRBC-specific oligonucleotide. Following uracil-DNA glycosylase treatment, all cDNA underwent a first 18-cycle PCR with the universal primers M1SS and BC2_uni_R. Processing in the source paper ran as follows. For normalization, 1 million high-quality reads were randomly selected from each sample, with every read carrying a distinct molecular identifier. Instead of being binned into consensus sequences, reads with shared molecular identifiers were discarded. MiTCR, set to a Q25 quality threshold and the strictest error-elimination algorithm, was used for CDR3 identification, clonotype clustering and error correction. Lower-bound total TCR beta diversity was estimated with a nonparametric unseen species model using Euler transformation. Clones were called with MiXCR by TCRdb after fastp trimmed the public reads at Q25, and only in-frame beta chains were retained. For every CDR3 protein sequence, its rows merge into one entry that carries the most common genes and DNA. The V and J calls reflect TCRdb's pipeline rather than the authors' work. A total of under 1,100,000 distinct CDR3 sequences appear in this sample, approximately 26% of them only once. The ten most abundant clones make up about 0.72% of the sample.

Via the germline V gene, CDR1 is SGDLS and CDR2 YYNGEE. The cysteine opens and the phenylalanine closes a CDR3 of 13 amino acids. Only the CDR3 region is kept as DNA, spanning 39 bases read in frame from base 1. Remarks on this clonotype: What antigen it recognizes has not been identified. The record has no base qualities; no much larger clone is one base away.

The donors were roughly 40 Caucasian individuals from Russia, aged roughly 6 to 90 years, who were systemically healthy. Each donor gave 8 to 10 milliliters of peripheral blood, drawn into EDTA-treated Vacutainer tubes. PBMCs were isolated by Ficoll-Paque density-gradient centrifugation, with at least 6 million obtained per sample. Total RNA was extracted from PBMCs with Trizol reagent, with at least 6 micrograms obtained per sample. Naive CD45RAhigh/CD27high T cell percentages were measured by flow cytometry on a PBMC aliquot from every donor. This sample also appeared in a second study, on T cells of mothers and their children. In that second paper, the authors write: Nine systemically healthy Caucasian individuals, comprising three mothers and their six children, were included as donors. cDNA synthesis consumed the entire amount of extracted RNA, loaded at about 1.5 ug RNA in each 15 ul reaction. In the second PCR, the M1S primer added sample barcodes and 2-4 random nucleotides. Over 8 million TCR beta CDR3 reads were obtained for each mother, and about 3 million reads were obtained for each child. In both related and unrelated pairs, thymic selection shapes the output of TCR recombination in a similar way, with inherited differences having only a minor effect. Related mother-child pairs always showed normalized repertoire overlap that was slightly higher than in unrelated mother-child pairs, though the difference was never significant. With a sensitivity of about 100 clones per million clonotypes, no persistent microchimeric T cell clones were detected. Deep NGS was used in the study to compare the TCR beta repertoires of mothers and children and to look for features that separate related mother-child pairs from unrelated individuals. The mean age was about 38 +/- 4 years for the mothers and approximately 11 +/- 4 years for the children. After adapter ligation was performed with NEBNext reagents, the libraries were sequenced on an Illumina HiSeq 2000 with 100+100 nt paired-end reads. To prevent cross-contamination, the mother and child libraries were prepared a month apart and were sequenced in separate runs. Between roughly 500,000 and 2,300,000 distinct TCR beta clonotypes were identified per donor. Naive TCR beta clonotypes were estimated from low-frequency clonotypes matched to each donor's FACS-determined naive share, without sorting.

The rearrangement joined TRBV9 to TRBJ2-5, with the identity of the D gene unclear. The closer fit of TRBJ2-1 to the DNA end suggests the J call may be wrong. The receptor comes from a girl aged 2-10 years in good health. Sequenced input: blood. The CDR3 region reads CASSVASDNEQFF. The DNA sequence reads TGTGCCAGCAGCGTAGCGTCAGACAATGAGCAGTTCTTC.